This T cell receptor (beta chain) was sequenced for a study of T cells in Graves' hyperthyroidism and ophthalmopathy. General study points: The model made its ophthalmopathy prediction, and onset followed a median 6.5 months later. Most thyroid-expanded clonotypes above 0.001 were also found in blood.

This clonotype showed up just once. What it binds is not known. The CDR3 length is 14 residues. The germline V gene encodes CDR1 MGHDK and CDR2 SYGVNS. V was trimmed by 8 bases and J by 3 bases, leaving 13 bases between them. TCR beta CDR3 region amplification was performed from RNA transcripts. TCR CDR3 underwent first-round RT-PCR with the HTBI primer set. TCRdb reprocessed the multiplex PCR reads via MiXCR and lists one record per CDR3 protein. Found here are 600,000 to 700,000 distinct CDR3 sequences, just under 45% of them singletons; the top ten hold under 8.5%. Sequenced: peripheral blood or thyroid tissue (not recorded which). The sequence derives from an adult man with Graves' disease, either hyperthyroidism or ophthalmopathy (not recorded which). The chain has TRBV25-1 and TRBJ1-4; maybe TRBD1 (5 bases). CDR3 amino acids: CASVSGTANEKLFF. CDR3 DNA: TGTGCCAGCGTCTCCGGGACCGCTAATGAAAAACTGTTTTTT.